This TCR beta chain was observed in a study of T cell repertoires in cytomegalovirus infection. Across the study: The public TCR beta signatures pointed to both CMV infection and matching HLA type.

The study, taken as a whole, reports: CMV-specific TCR beta clonotypes restricted by HLA-C were the ones dominating the ex vivo response. There were carriers of CMV plus the relevant HLA, and cumulative public TCR beta family frequency identified them.

TCRdb re-analysed the reads in MiXCR, keeping a single row per CDR3 protein. The sample contains approximately 750,000 distinct CDR3 sequences, roughly 36% of which appear only once. This clonotype was recorded many times. Its target is unknown. The germline CDR1 and CDR2 sequences are SGHTA and FQGTGA. V lost 0 bases to trimming and J lost 0 bases, with 3 bases between them. The CDR3 has 15 residues. The chain joins TRBV7-3 to TRBJ2-6; no clear D. The source material was PBMCs. The sequence came from a human donor in good health (CMV status not recorded). Some clones in this sample may be carry-over from other donors' samples. CDR3 coding DNA: TGTGCCAGCAGCTTAACCAGCTCTGGGGCCAACGTCCTGACTTTC. Translated, it gives CASSLTSSGANVLTF.